This record concerns one T cell receptor (beta chain) sequence. Researchers ran the PCR with 60 Vbeta and 13 Jbeta primers. The data were produced by immunoSEQ multiplex PCR, yet TCRdb's version contains in-frame clones alone and is incomplete. Counted here are some 130,000 clones, roughly four fifths occurring once; the ten biggest clones make up approximately 8.3%. The sample belongs to a study of cytomegalovirus exposure and HLA in healthy donors. CDR1 and CDR2 (germline): SGDLS, YYNGEE. The CDR3 covers 13 residues. The V and J ends lost 2 bases and 3 bases respectively, with 8 bases between them. The sequence came from a woman between 45 and 60 years old in good health and CMV-seropositive. The sequencing sample was made of PBMCs. V gene TRBV9 combines with J gene TRBJ1-2; D is unresolved. The CDR3 nucleotides read TGTGCCAGCAGCGTGGGTAGCGACTATGGCTACACCTTC. Protein: CASSVGSDYGYTF.